These 26 T cell receptor beta chains were sequenced from one sample in a study of OX40 agonist ivuxolimab in advanced cancers. Sequencing used immunoSEQ multiplex PCR; TCRdb keeps in-frame clones, though not all of them. The profile shows around 31,000 clones, around 88% of them singletons. The sample in question was CD4+ or CD8+ T cells sorted from blood, obtained in a trial of the OX40 agonist ivuxolimab. The receptors were sampled from an adult with an advanced solid tumor such as melanoma, head and neck, liver or kidney cancer.

The J gene is TRBJ2-1, the V gene TRBV27; 11 bases align to TRBD2. V was clipped by 5 bases and J by 2 bases; unmatched bases: 2. CDR1 and CDR2 (germline): MNHEY, SMNVEV (reference sequence). The CDR3 is made up of 15 amino acids. For the CDR3, the DNA is TGTGCCAGCAGTATGACTAGCGGGGCCTACAATGAGCAGTTCTTC. As protein: CASSMTSGAYNEQFF.

The chain is built from TRBV6-5 and TRBJ2-7; D remains ambiguous. The CDR3 totals 13 residues. Per the germline V gene, CDR1 is MNHEY and CDR2 is SVGAGI. The V end lost 0 bases, the J end lost 5 bases, and 8 bases lay between the germline ends. The CDR3 spells CASSYSITNEQYF. The CDR3 DNA sequence: TGTGCCAGCAGTTACTCGATCACAAACGAGCAGTACTTC.

In nucleotides, the CDR3 is TGTGCCAGCAGCGCCGAGGGGTCTAGCGGGAGCTCGCAGTATTTT. Protein sequence: CASSAEGSSGSSQYF. This chain connects TRBV11-2 to TRBJ2-3, with TRBD2 matching 10 bases. CDR1 SGHAT and CDR2 FQNNGV come from the germline V gene. Losses at the gene ends were 5 bases for V and 10 bases for J; bases not matched to a gene: 12. CDR3 length: 15 residues.

The chain couples TRBV16 to TRBJ2-1, with 10 bases aligning to TRBD2. Germline-derived CDR1 and CDR2 are KGHSY and FQNENV. V was pared by 7 bases and J by 4 bases, with 7 bases of the junction left unmatched. CDR3 length: 15 residues. This CDR3 is CASTDRLAGYNEQFF. The DNA for the CDR3 is TGTGCCAGCACCGACAGACTAGCGGGTTACAATGAGCAGTTCTTC.

In its sample, this clone was seen a few times. The rearrangement joins TRBV6-5 to TRBJ1-1; the D is unclear. With 3 bases removed from V and 7 bases from J, the gap between germline ends came to 15 bases. The CDR3 length is 14 residues. Germline values: CDR1 MNHEY, CDR2 SVGAGI. The CDR3 coding sequence is TGTGCCAGCAGTTATGCCCAAGGAGGATTTGAAGCTTTCTTT. Amino acids: CASSYAQGGFEAFF.

The J gene is TRBJ2-5, the V gene TRBV5-1; 8 bases are a match to TRBD1. CDR1 SGHRS and CDR2 YFSETQ come from the germline V gene. J lost 2 bases, V lost 4 bases, and 7 bases had no gene match. CDR3 length equals 15 residues. CDR3 residues: CASSSSTGDQETQYF. The CDR3 bases are TGCGCCAGCAGCAGTTCGACAGGGGATCAAGAGACCCAGTACTTC.

This chain links TRBV4-1 with TRBJ2-7, with TRBD1 as a possible D gene (6 bases). V gave up 6 bases and J gave up 0 bases, with 12 bases separating them. CDR3 length: 14 amino acids. Looked up from germline, CDR1 is MGHRA and CDR2 is YSYEKL. CDR3 nucleotide sequence: TGCGCCAGCAGTCAATGGGACACCTCCTACGAGCAGTACTTC. It yields the protein CASSQWDTSYEQYF.

This chain joins TRBV30 and TRBJ2-1; D assignment may be TRBD1 or TRBD2 (5 bases each). The germline V gene has CDR1 GTSNPN and CDR2 SVGIG (reference sequence). The CDR3 spans 13 residues. V lost 3 bases to trimming and J lost 3 bases, with 9 bases between them. The CDR3 loop is CAWRGERYNEQFF. For the CDR3, the DNA is TGTGCCTGGAGGGGGGAACGCTACAATGAGCAGTTCTTC. The variable domain in full, completed from reference TRBV30 and TRBJ2-1, reads SQTIHQWPATLVQPVGSPLSLECTVEGTSNPNLYWYRQAAGRGLQLLFYSVGIGQISSEVPQNLSASRPQDRQFILSSKKLLLSDSGFYLCAWRGERYNEQFFGPGTRLTVL.

This clone has a handful of counts. The chain employs TRBV4-2 and TRBJ2-7; D not resolved. The CDR3 runs to 12 residues. The germline V gene has CDR1 LGHNA and CDR2 YNFKEQ. The V gene lost 4 bases and the J gene lost 2 bases, with 6 bases spanning the gap. The CDR3 DNA follows: TGTGCCAGCAGCCGAAGTCCCTACGAGCAGTACTTC. This sequence encodes CASSRSPYEQYF.

J is TRBJ2-1 and V is TRBV29-1; possibly TRBD2 for D (5 bases). Germline V gene sequence: CDR1 SQVTM, CDR2 ANQGSEA. This CDR3 is 10 amino acids long. V lost 4 bases and J 7 bases, leaving 5 bases between the germline ends. CDR3 amino acids: CSVGGNEQFF. The CDR3, as DNA: TGCAGCGTTGGAGGGAATGAGCAGTTCTTC.

The chain links TRBV5-4 to TRBJ2-7; 7 nucleotides align to TRBD2. Germline V gene data show CDR1 as SGHNT and CDR2 as YYREEE (reference sequence). The CDR3 consists of 14 residues. The V and J ends lost 2 bases and 5 bases, in that order; junction bases with no gene match: 7. CDR3 coding DNA: TGTGCCAGCAGCTTCAGCGGGAAGGAGGACGAGCAGTACTTC. Protein product: CASSFSGKEDEQYF.

As DNA, the CDR3 is TGCGCCAGCAGCCAAGGATCGGGCGCGCAGTTCTTC. It encodes CASSQGSGAQFF. V usage is TRBV4-1 and J usage is TRBJ2-1; D is unclear. The V end lost 1 base, the J end lost 12 bases, and 10 bases lay between the germline ends. CDR3 size: 12 residues. The germline CDR1 and CDR2 sequences are MGHRA and YSYEKL.

In this sample, this clone turned up once. The chain joins TRBV29-1 to TRBJ1-3; possible D gene TRBD1, 5 bases. Per the germline V gene, CDR1 is SQVTM and CDR2 is ANQGSEA. CDR3 length equals 12 residues. V was clipped by 5 bases and J by 4 bases, with 9 bases between them. CDR3 protein: CSVTGDGNTIYF. The CDR3 bases are TGCAGCGTTACCGGGGACGGAAACACCATATATTTT. Based on the CDR3 plus reference TRBV29-1 and TRBJ1-3, the full variable domain is SAVISQKPSRDICQRGTSLTIQCQVDSQVTMMFWYRQQPGQSLTLIATANQGSEATYESGFVIDKFPISRPNLTFSTLTVSNMSPEDSSIYLCSVTGDGNTIYFGEGSWLTVV.

This clone appeared a few times. The chain is built from TRBV27 and TRBJ2-7; 8 nucleotides agree with TRBD2. CDR1 is MNHEY, CDR2 SMNVEV, per germline (reference sequence). CDR3 length equals 13 residues. The junction had 5 bases not matched to a gene; V was cut back by 4 bases and J by 6 bases. The CDR3 coding sequence is TGTGCCAGCAGTTCTGGACTAGCCCTCGAGCAGTACTTC. This encodes CASSSGLALEQYF.

V is TRBV7-6 and J is TRBJ2-7; TRBD1 or TRBD2 may be the D gene (6 bases each). The CDR3 has 16 amino acids. Looked up from germline, CDR1 is SGHVS and CDR2 is FNYEAQ. V lost 1 base to trimming and J lost 5 bases, with 18 bases between them. CDR3 DNA: TGTGCCAGCAGCTTAGGCGGGACACCGACTTTGGACGAGCAGTACTTC. Protein sequence: CASSLGGTPTLDEQYF.

The V gene is TRBV28, the J gene TRBJ2-1; 11 bases map to TRBD2. Germline lookup yields CDR1 MDHEN and CDR2 SYDVKM. The CDR3 sequence is 17 residues long. The trim removed 5 bases at V and 8 bases at J, leaving 14 bases unmatched. DNA of the CDR3: TGTGCCAGCAGTGTGATGACTAGCGGGACGAGGGACGATGAGCAGTTCTTC. Amino acid sequence: CASSVMTSGTRDDEQFF. Looking up the rest from reference TRBV28 and TRBJ2-1 gives the full variable domain: DVKVTQSSRYLVKRTGEKVFLECVQDMDHENMFWYRQDPGLGLRLIYFSYDVKMKEKGDIPEGYSVSREKKERFSLILESASTNQTSMYLCASSVMTSGTRDDEQFFGPGTRLTVL.

The gene calls are TRBV5-4 and TRBJ2-3; D uncertain. CDR3 length: 12 amino acids. Trimming removed 0 bases at V and 11 bases at J, with 10 bases between. Germline CDR1 SGHNT, CDR2 YYREEE (reference sequence). In nucleotides, the CDR3 is TGTGCCAGCAGCTTGGGAGCATCGGTGCAGTATTTT. This codes for CASSLGASVQYF.

This clone appeared once. The J gene is TRBJ2-6, the V gene TRBV9; 7 nucleotides line up with TRBD1. The J segment lost 4 bases and the V segment lost 0 bases, leaving 10 bases of the junction unmatched. Germline V CDR1 and CDR2: SGDLS, YYNGEE. This CDR3 has 18 amino acids. The CDR3 here is CASSVEDRPPSGANVLTF. The CDR3 DNA sequence: TGTGCCAGCAGCGTAGAGGACAGGCCCCCATCCGGGGCCAACGTCCTGACTTTC.

The genes are TRBV28 and TRBJ1-2, with no clear D. The CDR3 is 16 amino acids. Per the germline V gene, CDR1 is MDHEN and CDR2 is SYDVKM. With 3 bases removed from V and 7 bases from J, the gap between germline ends came to 21 bases. The CDR3 loop reads CASSFPTPPLRGGYTF. The CDR3 nucleotides read TGTGCCAGCAGTTTCCCTACACCGCCCCTTCGAGGTGGCTACACCTTC.

The rearrangement links TRBV5-4 to TRBJ1-1; D is ambiguous. V dropped 0 bases and J dropped 1 base, with 13 bases sitting between them. CDR3 length equals 16 residues. Germline CDR1 is SGHNT and CDR2 is YYREEE (reference sequence). CDR3 nucleotides: TGTGCCAGCAGCTTGGAGTCGGTAGGGAGGAACACTGAAGCTTTCTTT. Its translation is CASSLESVGRNTEAFF.

The J gene is TRBJ1-5, the V gene TRBV19, with TRBD1 matching 8 bases. Germline V lookup: CDR1 LNHDA, CDR2 SQIVND (reference sequence). The V segment lost 5 bases and the J segment 3 bases; nucleotides outside the gene matches: 9. The CDR3 consists of 16 residues. DNA of the CDR3: TGTGCCAGTAGTCAATCCGGGACAGGATCCAATCAGCCCCAGCATTTT. Translating it yields CASSQSGTGSNQPQHF. The variable domain in full, completed from reference TRBV19 and TRBJ1-5, reads DGGITQSPKYLFRKEGQNVTLSCEQNLNHDAMYWYRQDPGQGLRLIYYSQIVNDFQKGDIAEGYSVSREKKESFPLTVTSAQKNPTAFYLCASSQSGTGSNQPQHFGDGTRLSIL.

The rearrangement uses TRBV27 and TRBJ2-7; weak D call: TRBD2 (6 bases). V lost 6 bases, J lost 3 bases, and 12 bases lay in between. The germline CDR1 and CDR2 sequences are MNHEY and SMNVEV (reference sequence). The CDR3 is 13 residues long. The CDR3 nucleotides are TGTGCCAGCAGAGCGGGCCCTCTCTACGAGCAGTACTTC. Its translation is CASRAGPLYEQYF.

V is TRBV5-6 and J is TRBJ1-1; TRBD1 matches 7 bases. Trimming at V came to 4 bases and at J to 3 bases, leaving 3 bases not matched to a gene. The CDR3 consists of 13 residues. Germline CDR1 and CDR2: SGHDT and YYEEEE. The CDR3 protein is CASSPGTDTEAFF. As DNA, the CDR3 is TGTGCCAGCAGCCCGGGGACAGACACTGAAGCTTTCTTT.

The chain recombines TRBV7-7 with TRBJ1-2; D unresolved. The CDR3 spans 12 residues. V was clipped by 5 bases and J by 2 bases, with 6 bases between them. The germline V gene encodes CDR1 SSHAT and CDR2 FNYEAQ (reference sequence). This chain's CDR3 is CASSPRNYGYTF. DNA for the CDR3: TGTGCCAGCAGCCCACGAAACTATGGCTACACCTTC.

V gene TRBV5-6 combines with J gene TRBJ2-1; D may be TRBD1 or TRBD2 (5 bases each). V dropped 5 bases and J dropped 8 bases, with 20 bases sitting between them. The CDR3 is 15 amino acids. In germline, CDR1 is SGHDT, CDR2 YYEEEE. In DNA form, the CDR3 reads TGTGCCAGCAGTTACGGGACGCCAAAACGGGATGAGCAGTTCTTC. Its protein is CASSYGTPKRDEQFF.

This sequence joins TRBV6-1 and TRBJ2-3, with D tentatively TRBD1 (5 bases). Trimming removed 6 bases from V and 6 bases from J, with 13 bases in between. CDR1 MNHNS and CDR2 SASEGT come from the germline V gene. CDR3 size: 13 residues. As DNA, the CDR3 is TGTGCCAGCAGGGGGCGGAACTGGGATACGCAGTATTTT. Protein: CASRGRNWDTQYF.